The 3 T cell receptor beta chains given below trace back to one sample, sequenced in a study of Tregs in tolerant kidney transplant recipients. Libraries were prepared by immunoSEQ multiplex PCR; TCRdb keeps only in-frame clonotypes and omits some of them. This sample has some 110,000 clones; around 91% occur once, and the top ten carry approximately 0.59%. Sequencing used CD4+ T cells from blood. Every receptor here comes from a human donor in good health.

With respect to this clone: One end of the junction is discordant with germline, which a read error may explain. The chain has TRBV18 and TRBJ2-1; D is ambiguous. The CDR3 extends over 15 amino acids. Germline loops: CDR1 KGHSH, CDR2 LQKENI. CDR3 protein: CASSPLEHRNNEQFF. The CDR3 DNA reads TGCGCCAGCTCACCACTCGAACACAGAAACAATGAGCAGTTCTTC.

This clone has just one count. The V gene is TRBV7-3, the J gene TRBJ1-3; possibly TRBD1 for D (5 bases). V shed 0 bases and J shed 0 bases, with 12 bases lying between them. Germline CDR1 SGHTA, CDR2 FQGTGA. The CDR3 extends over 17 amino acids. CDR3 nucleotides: TGTGCCAGCAGCTTAACGGGGCAGGCCGGCTCTGGAAACACCATATATTTT. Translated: CASSLTGQAGSGNTIYF.

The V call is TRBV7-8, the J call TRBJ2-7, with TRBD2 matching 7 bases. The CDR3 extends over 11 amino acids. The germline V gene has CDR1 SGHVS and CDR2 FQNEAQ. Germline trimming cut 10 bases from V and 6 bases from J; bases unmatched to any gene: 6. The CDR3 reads CATWGGSEQYF. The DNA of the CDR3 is TGTGCCACTTGGGGGGGAAGCGAGCAGTACTTC.